Described below is a single T cell receptor beta chain sequence and its context. The antigen remains undetermined. The source of the sample is a study of beta chain features in type 1 diabetes. Study-wide points: PCR might favor shorter templates, but any such skew would affect patients and controls equally.

Sorted populations all exceeded 98% purity. Isolated RNA was reverse transcribed in full, so expressed TCRB transcripts were sequenced. Reads from naive, central memory and regulatory T cell samples averaged roughly 3.3 million. Repertoires were generated with immunoSEQ multiplex PCR, while TCRdb's copy carries only in-frame clones and drops some. The sample contains hundreds of thousands of clones, around an eighth of which appear only once. V trimming: 4 bases; J trimming: 3 bases; junction bases outside the gene matches: 8. This CDR3 is built from 16 residues. Germline values: CDR1 LNHDA, CDR2 SQIVND (reference sequence).

Sequencing was carried out using naive CD4+ T cells from blood. The TCR originated in a man aged 18-30 years in good health. The rearrangement joins TRBV19 to TRBJ1-2; 10 bases align to TRBD1. The chain's CDR3 is CASSKGQGFGDYGYTF. The CDR3 nucleotides read TGTGCCAGTAGTAAGGGACAGGGGTTCGGCGACTATGGCTACACCTTC. Full variable domain (remainder filled in from reference TRBV19 and TRBJ1-2): DGGITQSPKYLFRKEGQNVTLSCEQNLNHDAMYWYRQDPGQGLRLIYYSQIVNDFQKGDIAEGYSVSREKKESFPLTVTSAQKNPTAFYLCASSKGQGFGDYGYTFGSGTRLTVV.